Each of the 23 T cell receptor beta chains below was sequenced from the same sample in a study of blood T cell repertoires in COVID-19. Sequenced by immunoSEQ multiplex PCR; TCRdb stores in-frame clones only, minus some. The data show 250,000 or so clones, 65% to 85% seen once. The sequenced sample was PBMCs or T cells enriched from blood (not recorded which). The receptors shown here come from a man aged 50-60 years who had recovered from COVID-19.

This clone was recorded a few times. The gene calls are TRBV7-9 and TRBJ1-1, with TRBD1 matching over 7 bases. J gave up 5 bases and V 3 bases, and 3 bases lay outside the gene matches. Per the germline V gene, CDR1 is SEHNR and CDR2 is FQNEAQ (reference sequence). The CDR3 covers 13 residues. CDR3 in amino acids: CASSFDRATEAFF. The DNA for the CDR3 is TGTGCCAGCAGCTTCGACAGGGCTACTGAAGCTTTCTTT.

This clone occurred once. The chain recombines TRBV5-1 with TRBJ2-7; no clear D. The V end was cut by 7 bases, the J end by 1 base, with 12 bases between. The CDR3 runs to 13 residues. Per germline, CDR1 SGHRS and CDR2 YFSETQ. CDR3 in amino acids: CASATDGSYEQYF. In DNA, the CDR3 is TGCGCCAGCGCCACCGACGGGTCCTACGAGCAGTACTTC.

The V gene is TRBV19, the J gene TRBJ2-5; 10 positions match TRBD2. The junction had 15 bases not matched to a gene; V was cut back by 7 bases and J by 1 base. This CDR3 contains 18 residues. Germline V gives CDR1 LNHDA, CDR2 SQIVND (reference sequence). The CDR3 DNA is TGTGCCAGTACCCCCAGGGCTAGCGGGGGAGTACTCCAAGAGACCCAGTACTTC. This codes for CASTPRASGGVLQETQYF.

The V gene is TRBV18, the J gene TRBJ2-4, with D possibly being TRBD1 (6 bases). The CDR3 length is 16 residues. Deletions cut 1 base from V and 0 bases from J, with 10 bases between. The germline gives CDR1 KGHSH, CDR2 LQKENI. CDR3 DNA: TGTGCCAGCTCACCACTTTTGGGACAAGCCAAAAACATTCAGTACTTC. Its protein is CASSPLLGQAKNIQYF.

The V and J genes are TRBV5-4 and TRBJ1-4, with 8 bases aligning to TRBD1. J gave up 9 bases and V 4 bases, and 11 bases lay outside the gene matches. The germline V gene encodes CDR1 SGHNT and CDR2 YYREEE (reference sequence). The CDR3 has 15 amino acids. The CDR3 protein is CASSGGGTGSKKLFF. CDR3 DNA sequence: TGTGCCAGCAGCGGGGGTGGGACAGGCAGTAAAAAACTGTTTTTT. Filled out from reference TRBV5-4 and TRBJ1-4, the complete variable domain reads ETGVTQSPTHLIKTRGQQVTLRCSSQSGHNTVSWYQQALGQGPQFIFQYYREEENGRGNFPPRFSGLQFPNYSSELNVNALELDDSALYLCASSGGGTGSKKLFFGSGTQLSVL.

J is TRBJ1-5 and V is TRBV5-1, with a weak D call TRBD1 (5 bases). Germline V CDR1 and CDR2: SGHRS, YFSETQ. This CDR3 has 14 residues. Trimming cost V 4 bases and J 2 bases, with 10 bases left between them. DNA of the CDR3: TGCGCCAGCAGCCCAGGGTTTGGCAATCAGCCCCAGCATTTT. It codes for CASSPGFGNQPQHF.

The chain employs TRBV11-1 and TRBJ1-1; D not certain. The CDR3 is 14 amino acids. Germline V CDR1 and CDR2: SGHAT, FQDESV (reference sequence). The germline V and J ends were trimmed by 5 bases and 1 base, with 11 bases remaining between them. The DNA of the CDR3 is TGTGCCAGCAGCCGGGGAAGATCGAACACTGAAGCTTTCTTT. Translation gives CASSRGRSNTEAFF.

This chain connects TRBV30 to TRBJ1-1, with D uncertain. CDR3 length equals 15 residues. Germline-derived CDR1 and CDR2 are GTSNPN and SVGIG (reference sequence). With 0 bases removed from V and 1 base from J, the gap between germline ends came to 12 bases. CDR3: CAWSVPEGGNTEAFF. Written as DNA, the CDR3 is TGTGCCTGGAGTGTACCAGAAGGCGGGAACACTGAAGCTTTCTTT.

CDR3 in DNA: TGTGCCAGCAGCCACTTCAGGGAATCTGGAAACACCATATATTTT. This codes for CASSHFRESGNTIYF. This chain connects TRBV14 to TRBJ1-3; D is perhaps TRBD1 (5 bases). The V and J ends lost 3 bases and 1 base respectively, with 10 bases between them. The germline V gene has CDR1 SGHDN and CDR2 FVKESK. The length of the CDR3 is 15 residues.

This sequence joins TRBV7-8 and TRBJ2-3; 7 nucleotides agree with TRBD2. The ends lost 0 bases at V and 8 bases at J; junction bases unmatched: 8. The CDR3 totals 15 residues. CDR1 and CDR2 (germline): SGHVS, FQNEAQ. The CDR3 coding sequence is TGTGCCAGCAGCTTAGCGGGAGGGCCGACTCCTACGCAGTATTTT. It specifies CASSLAGGPTPTQYF.

V usage is TRBV3-1 (or the pseudogene TRBV3-2) and J usage is TRBJ1-4; TRBD1 might be the D (6 bases). The ends were cut back, 2 bases at V and 8 bases at J, with 15 bases in the middle. In germline, CDR1 is LGHDT, CDR2 YNNKEL (reference sequence). This CDR3 contains 15 residues. This CDR3 is CASSQLRGPLEKLFF. CDR3 DNA: TGTGCCAGCAGCCAACTCAGGGGCCCGCTGGAAAAACTGTTTTTT.

This clone was observed a single time. This chain joins TRBV18 and TRBJ1-2, with 9 bases fitting TRBD1. The CDR3 is made up of 16 amino acids. Losses at the gene ends were 3 bases for V and 5 bases for J; bases not matched to a gene: 10. Germline lookup yields CDR1 KGHSH and CDR2 LQKENI. CDR3 nucleotide sequence: TGTGCCAGCTCACCCCCCGGAGGACAGGGGATTTATGGCTACACCTTC. This translates into CASSPPGGQGIYGYTF.

The chain recombines TRBV11-3 with TRBJ2-3; D is unclear. Trimming took 5 bases from V and 1 from J, leaving 7 bases between them. This CDR3 is 13 amino acids long. CDR1 and CDR2 from the germline V gene are SGHNT and YENEEA. The CDR3 spells CASSPRGTDTQYF. The CDR3 nucleotides read TGTGCCAGCAGCCCACGGGGCACAGATACGCAGTATTTT.

In its sample, this clone was seen a few times. The J gene is TRBJ1-2, the V gene TRBV2, with 8 positions matching TRBD1. Looked up from germline, CDR1 is SNHLY and CDR2 is FYNNEI. This CDR3 has 15 residues. V lost 3 bases to trimming and J lost 4 bases; unmatched junction nucleotides: 7. Here the CDR3 reads CASSEWDRRIYGYTF. The CDR3 nucleotides read TGTGCCAGCAGTGAGTGGGACAGGAGGATCTATGGCTACACCTTC.

This chain links TRBV2 with TRBJ1-5; 7 positions agree with TRBD1. Germline V gives CDR1 SNHLY, CDR2 FYNNEI. There are 16 residues in the CDR3. The trim removed 2 bases at V and 6 bases at J, leaving 10 bases unmatched. The CDR3 region has the DNA TGTGCCAGCAGTGAACGTAGGGGGCTAGGGAGTCAGCCCCAGCATTTT. This translates into CASSERRGLGSQPQHF.

The V gene is TRBV27, the J gene TRBJ2-7; D unresolved. Germline V gene sequence: CDR1 MNHEY, CDR2 SMNVEV (reference sequence). Trimming stripped 3 bases from V and 7 bases from J, with 16 bases between. The CDR3 sequence is 14 residues long. CDR3 sequence (DNA): TGTGCCAGCAGTTTGAACAGCTTCCAATGGGAGCAGTACTTC. The encoded protein is CASSLNSFQWEQYF.

This clone was counted a single time. The V and J genes are TRBV9 and TRBJ2-7; 16 bases agree with TRBD2. V dropped 4 bases and J dropped 2; count of bases not matched to a gene: 12. CDR3 length equals 19 residues. The germline CDR1 and CDR2 sequences are SGDLS and YYNGEE. The CDR3 loop reads CASSLGTSGRVRATYEQYF. CDR3 coding DNA: TGTGCCAGCAGCCTCGGGACTAGCGGGAGGGTAAGGGCTACCTACGAGCAGTACTTC. Filled out from reference TRBV9 and TRBJ2-7, the complete variable domain reads DSGVTQTPKHLITATGQRVTLRCSPRSGDLSVYWYQQSLDQGLQFLIQYYNGEERAKGNILERFSAQQFPDLHSELNLSSLELGDSALYFCASSLGTSGRVRATYEQYFGPGTRLTVT.

The rearrangement uses TRBV6-2 or TRBV6-3 and TRBJ1-5; TRBD1 matches 8 bases. Germline values: CDR1 MNHEY, CDR2 SVGEGT. CDR3 length: 15 residues. Trimming at V came to 5 bases and at J to 1 base, leaving 4 bases not matched to a gene. In DNA form, the CDR3 reads TGTGCCAGCAGTAAGGGGGACAGGAGCAATCAGCCCCAGCATTTT. Its protein is CASSKGDRSNQPQHF.

This sequence joins TRBV5-4 and TRBJ2-3, with 7 bases matching TRBD2. Germline-derived CDR1 and CDR2 are SGHNT and YYREEE (reference sequence). The V and J ends lost 4 bases and 2 bases, in that order; junction bases with no gene match: 4. The CDR3 covers 14 residues. The CDR3 DNA reads TGTGCCAGCAGCGGGGACTATCCCACAGATACGCAGTATTTT. Amino acids: CASSGDYPTDTQYF. Looking up the rest from reference TRBV5-4 and TRBJ2-3 gives the full variable domain: ETGVTQSPTHLIKTRGQQVTLRCSSQSGHNTVSWYQQALGQGPQFIFQYYREEENGRGNFPPRFSGLQFPNYSSELNVNALELDDSALYLCASSGDYPTDTQYFGPGTRLTVL.

The rearrangement joins TRBV7-2 to TRBJ2-1; 12 bases map to TRBD1. This CDR3 region has 15 residues. V lost 5 bases, J lost 6 bases, and 5 bases stayed unmatched. Germline assignment: CDR1 SGHTA and CDR2 FQGNSA. CDR3 in amino acids: CASSRGQGAFNEQFF. CDR3 DNA: TGTGCCAGCAGCCGGGGACAGGGGGCGTTCAATGAGCAGTTCTTC.

The V and J genes are TRBV2 and TRBJ1-6, with 7 bases lining up with TRBD1. Per germline, CDR1 SNHLY and CDR2 FYNNEI. The CDR3 sequence is 15 residues long. The J segment lost 3 bases and the V segment lost 6 bases, leaving 5 bases of the junction unmatched. CDR3 region: CASRGQVIYNSPLHF. The CDR3 bases are TGTGCCAGCAGAGGACAGGTTATCTATAATTCACCCCTCCACTTT.

The genes are TRBV9 and TRBJ2-1; 10 bases line up with TRBD2. Unmatched junction bases numbered 3, after V lost 3 bases and J lost 6 bases. Germline lookup yields CDR1 SGDLS and CDR2 YYNGEE. The CDR3 loop spans 14 amino acids. In DNA, the CDR3 is TGTGCCAGCAGCGGCCTAGCGGGAGTCAATGAGCAGTTCTTC. Its translation is CASSGLAGVNEQFF.

This chain uses TRBV5-1 with TRBJ2-2; 11 nucleotides match TRBD1. Trimming cost V 4 bases and J 5 bases; bases outside gene matches: 4. Germline CDR1 and CDR2: SGHRS and YFSETQ. The CDR3 consists of 15 residues. This chain's CDR3 is CASSHGQGATGELFF. The CDR3 DNA sequence: TGCGCCAGCAGCCACGGACAGGGGGCGACCGGGGAGCTGTTTTTT.